The 20 T cell receptor beta chains listed next were all sequenced from one sample in a study of cytomegalovirus exposure and HLA in healthy donors. The primer mix had 60 Vbeta and 13 Jbeta primers. Only in-frame clones appear in the TCRdb table, and some are missing; sequencing was by immunoSEQ multiplex PCR. Of more than 150,000 clones in the sample, more than 85% were seen once. Sample: PBMCs. These receptors were taken from a girl under three years old in good health and CMV-seronegative.

The genes are TRBV7-9 and TRBJ2-5; the match to TRBD2 covers 8 bases. V was pared by 3 bases and J by 4 bases, with 4 bases of the junction left unmatched. Germline V gives CDR1 SEHNR, CDR2 FQNEAQ (reference sequence). CDR3 length equals 14 residues. Here the CDR3 reads CASSFGGGRETQYF. The DNA for the CDR3 is TGTGCCAGCAGCTTCGGGGGGGGGAGAGAGACCCAGTACTTC. The full variable domain, rest sourced from reference TRBV7-9 and TRBJ2-5, is DTGVSQNPRHKITKRGQNVTFRCDPISEHNRLYWYRQTLGQGPEFLTYFQNEAQLEKSRLLSDRFSAERPKGSFSTLEIQRTEQGDSAMYLCASSFGGGRETQYFGPGTRLLVL.

Here the CDR3 reads CPSGYDTEAFF. The CDR3 DNA reads as TGTCCTTCAGGGTACGACACTGAAGCTTTCTTT. The gene calls are TRBV2 and TRBJ1-1, with a possible D match to TRBD1 (5 bases). In germline, CDR1 is SNHLY, CDR2 FYNNEI. The CDR3 is 11 amino acids.

The gene calls are TRBV2 and TRBJ2-7; 7 bases fit TRBD2. V was clipped by 10 bases and J by 2 bases; unmatched bases: 11. From germline, CDR1 is SNHLY and CDR2 FYNNEI. This CDR3 region has 14 residues. CDR3 amino acids: CATRSSGFPYEQYF. CDR3 bases: TGTGCCACCCGATCTAGCGGCTTCCCCTACGAGCAGTACTTC.

V usage is TRBV14 and J usage is TRBJ1-1; maybe TRBD1 (5 bases). CDR3 length equals 13 residues. Trimming took off 2 bases at V and 2 bases at J, with 6 bases between the two ends. Germline loops: CDR1 SGHDN, CDR2 FVKESK. CDR3 residues: CASSQQGNTEAFF. In DNA, the CDR3 is TGTGCCAGCAGCCAACAGGGTAACACTGAAGCTTTCTTT.

This chain uses TRBV6-1 with TRBJ2-2; 11 nucleotides line up with TRBD2. The CDR3 sequence is 18 residues long. With V trimmed by 2 bases and J by 1 base, 6 bases remained unmatched. Germline CDR1 MNHNS, CDR2 SASEGT. The CDR3 region is CASSELAGGPGNTGELFF. CDR3 nucleotides: TGTGCCAGCAGTGAATTAGCGGGAGGGCCCGGGAACACCGGGGAGCTGTTTTTT.

The chain combines TRBV7-9 with TRBJ1-3; 10 nucleotides match TRBD1. CDR3 size: 19 residues. Germline-derived CDR1 and CDR2 are SEHNR and FQNEAQ (reference sequence). J was trimmed by 3 bases and V by 4 bases; bases with no gene match: 15. CDR3 residues: CASSSPGTGVIRDGNTIYF. In nucleotides, the CDR3 is TGTGCCAGCAGCTCCCCCGGGACAGGGGTGATAAGAGATGGAAACACCATATATTTT.

J is TRBJ2-2 and V is TRBV10-1; the D gene is possibly TRBD2 (6 bases). The CDR3 loop spans 14 amino acids. CDR1 is WNHNN, CDR2 SYGVQD, per germline (reference sequence). Trimming cost V 5 bases and J 3 bases, with 10 bases left between them. In DNA, the CDR3 is TGCGCCAGCAGTCCGGGGGACCACACCGGGGAGCTGTTTTTT. It yields the protein CASSPGDHTGELFF.

The chain has TRBV7-2 and TRBJ2-5, with D maybe TRBD1 (5 bases). Germline V gene sequence: CDR1 SGHTA, CDR2 FQGNSA. V was pared by 1 base and J by 0 bases, with 15 bases between. The CDR3 runs to 17 residues. CDR3 coding DNA: TGTGCCAGCAGCTTAGGGCTGGGGCGGACGTACCAAGAGACCCAGTACTTC. It encodes CASSLGLGRTYQETQYF.

The chain links TRBV30 to TRBJ1-2; D perhaps matches TRBD1 (5 bases). This CDR3 region has 13 residues. Trimming removed 3 bases from V and 2 bases from J, with 10 bases in between. Per germline, CDR1 GTSNPN and CDR2 SVGIG (reference sequence). CDR3 residues: CAWRDWGNYGYTF. The CDR3 nucleotides read TGTGCCTGGAGAGATTGGGGCAACTATGGCTACACCTTC.

The V and J genes are TRBV15 and TRBJ1-3; TRBD1 aligns across 9 bases. CDR1 and CDR2 from the germline V gene are LNHNV and YYDKDF (reference sequence). The CDR3 totals 16 residues. The trim removed 1 base at V and 8 bases at J, leaving 9 bases unmatched. The DNA for the CDR3 is TGTGCCACCAGCAGAGCGTCCGGGACAGGGTTTGACACCATATATTTT. It is translated as CATSRASGTGFDTIYF. Filled out from reference TRBV15 and TRBJ1-3, the complete variable domain reads DAMVIQNPRYQVTQFGKPVTLSCSQTLNHNVMYWYQQKSSQAPKLLFHYYDKDFNNEADTPDNFQSRRPNTSFCFLDIRSPGLGDTAMYLCATSRASGTGFDTIYFGEGSWLTVV.

The rearrangement joins TRBV19 to TRBJ1-1; TRBD1 aligns across 7 bases. The ends lost 4 bases at V and 6 bases at J; junction bases unmatched: 5. The CDR3 extends over 13 amino acids. The germline gives CDR1 LNHDA, CDR2 SQIVND (reference sequence). The CDR3 is CASSTQGPPEAFF. CDR3 in DNA: TGTGCCAGTAGTACACAGGGGCCCCCTGAAGCTTTCTTT.

The chain carries TRBV7-2 and TRBJ1-5, with D unclear. Germline V gene data show CDR1 as SGHTA and CDR2 as FQGNSA. V was trimmed by 1 base and J by 4 bases, leaving 11 bases between them. The CDR3 length is 15 residues. The CDR3 DNA reads TGTGCCAGCAGCTTAGGGCCAGGCTTAAATCAGCCCCAGCATTTT. Protein product: CASSLGPGLNQPQHF.

For this clone: An end of the junction does not agree with germline; a read error may underlie this. This chain links TRBV7-9 with TRBJ2-5; no firm D call. The length of the CDR3 is 11 residues. Germline CDR1 is SEHNR and CDR2 is FQNEAQ (reference sequence). This CDR3 reads CSSSSSETQYF. DNA of the CDR3: TGTTCCAGCAGCTCCTCAGAGACCCAGTACTTC.

The V gene is TRBV15, the J gene TRBJ2-1; 7 nucleotides line up with TRBD2. The V segment lost 0 bases and the J segment 6 bases; nucleotides outside the gene matches: 5. Germline CDR1 reads LNHNV; CDR2 reads YYDKDF (reference sequence). CDR3 length equals 15 residues. The CDR3 reads CATSREFRGVNEQFF. CDR3 in DNA: TGTGCCACCAGCAGAGAATTTCGGGGGGTCAATGAGCAGTTCTTC.

The table lists this clone with a few counts. The chain employs TRBV27 and TRBJ2-7; 8 nucleotides match TRBD1. The V gene's germline CDR1 is MNHEY and CDR2 SMNVEV (reference sequence). This CDR3 is built from 15 residues. J was trimmed by 3 bases and V by 1 base; bases with no gene match: 5. This chain's CDR3 is CASSLWTGRSYEQYF. The CDR3 DNA follows: TGTGCCAGCAGTTTATGGACAGGGAGAAGCTACGAGCAGTACTTC.

The rearrangement joins TRBV7-3 to TRBJ2-1; TRBD2 agrees at 8 bases. The V and J ends lost 5 bases and 3 bases, in that order; junction bases with no gene match: 9. Germline CDR1 and CDR2: SGHTA and FQGTGA. The CDR3 is made up of 16 amino acids. Here the CDR3 reads CASSPFGGVLYNEQFF. The DNA of the CDR3 is TGTGCCAGCAGCCCCTTCGGGGGGGTCCTCTACAATGAGCAGTTCTTC.

The chain uses TRBV15 and TRBJ1-2; TRBD1 aligns across 11 bases. The CDR3 spans 17 residues. V dropped 3 bases and J dropped 6; count of bases not matched to a gene: 12. The V gene's germline CDR1 is LNHNV and CDR2 YYDKDF (reference sequence). The chain's CDR3 is CATSSRPGTGGWDGYTF. CDR3 in DNA: TGTGCCACCAGCAGCCGCCCCGGGACAGGGGGTTGGGATGGCTACACCTTC.

The chain carries TRBV4-2 and TRBJ1-6; 8 bases are a match to TRBD1. J gave up 5 bases and V 1 base, and 16 bases lay outside the gene matches. Germline assignment: CDR1 LGHNA and CDR2 YNFKEQ. The CDR3 extends over 20 amino acids. CDR3 residues: CASSQVFGTGPRSNNSPLHF. CDR3 bases: TGTGCCAGCAGCCAAGTGTTCGGGACAGGACCCCGGTCGAATAATTCACCCCTCCACTTT.

This sequence joins TRBV5-4 and TRBJ2-3; 11 positions agree with TRBD2. The V segment lost 4 bases and the J segment 1 base; nucleotides outside the gene matches: 5. CDR3 length equals 16 residues. CDR1 and CDR2 from the germline V gene are SGHNT and YYREEE (reference sequence). The CDR3 DNA sequence: TGTGCCAGCAGCGCTACTAGCGGGGGCGGCACAGATACGCAGTATTTT. It translates to CASSATSGGGTDTQYF.

The chain joins TRBV6-1 to TRBJ2-5; a weak D match, TRBD2 (6 bases). Germline values: CDR1 MNHNS, CDR2 SASEGT. The CDR3 has 13 residues. Deletions cut 5 bases from V and 2 bases from J, with 9 bases between. This CDR3 reads CASSSGLQETQYF. The CDR3 DNA follows: TGTGCCAGCAGTAGCGGGTTACAAGAGACCCAGTACTTC.